These 32 T cell receptor beta chains were all obtained from the same sample, sequenced in a study of blood T cell repertoires in COVID-19. Method: immunoSEQ multiplex PCR; TCRdb's copy keeps in-frame clones and lacks some. Among nearly 200,000 clones listed, more than 65% were seen once. The sequencing sample was made of PBMCs or T cells enriched from blood (not recorded which). These receptors were obtained from a man aged 40-49 years who had recovered from COVID-19.

This clone was observed a few times. V is TRBV3-1 (or the pseudogene TRBV3-2) and J is TRBJ1-6; D remains ambiguous. The V gene lost 3 bases and the J gene lost 9 bases, with 6 bases spanning the gap. This CDR3 has 12 residues. The germline gives CDR1 LGHDT, CDR2 YNNKEL (reference sequence). CDR3 amino acids: CASSQAFSPLHF. As DNA, the CDR3 is TGTGCCAGCAGCCAGGCCTTTTCACCCCTCCACTTT.

The V gene is TRBV6-1, the J gene TRBJ2-5; a possible D gene is TRBD2 (6 bases). Looked up from germline, CDR1 is MNHNS and CDR2 is SASEGT. The germline V and J ends were trimmed by 2 bases and 5 bases, with 21 bases remaining between them. The CDR3 runs to 17 residues. The CDR3 DNA reads as TGTGCCAGCAGTGAAAAGGAGGGGATAGTGCGGCTCGAGACCCAGTACTTC. Amino acid sequence: CASSEKEGIVRLETQYF.

V gene TRBV10-2 combines with J gene TRBJ1-1, with D uncertain. V was clipped by 6 bases and J by 8 bases, with 16 bases between them. Germline CDR1 WSHSY, CDR2 SAAADI. The CDR3 sequence is 13 residues long. The CDR3 reads CASSLAAIGEAFF. In DNA form, the CDR3 reads TGCGCCAGCAGCCTGGCCGCGATCGGGGAAGCTTTCTTT.

The genes are TRBV7-9 and TRBJ1-2; D is possibly TRBD1 (6 bases). This CDR3 region has 15 residues. V was clipped by 4 bases and J by 0 bases, with 12 bases between them. Looked up from germline, CDR1 is SEHNR and CDR2 is FQNEAQ (reference sequence). DNA of the CDR3: TGTGCCAGCAGCTCACAGGGTTCTTCTAACTATGGCTACACCTTC. Translation: CASSSQGSSNYGYTF.

V is TRBV7-2 and J is TRBJ1-6, with 11 nucleotides matching TRBD1. Germline-derived CDR1 and CDR2 are SGHTA and FQGNSA. V gave up 6 bases and J gave up 9 bases; unmatched junction bases: 10. The CDR3 has 16 residues. This CDR3 is CASSSGQGVYGSPLHF. The CDR3 DNA reads as TGTGCCAGCAGTTCGGGACAGGGGGTATATGGTTCACCCCTCCACTTT.

This rearrangement joins TRBV6-5 to TRBJ1-1; D is perhaps TRBD1 (6 bases). The V and J ends lost 5 bases and 9 bases respectively, with 13 bases between them. Germline V gene sequence: CDR1 MNHEY, CDR2 SVGAGI. The CDR3 is 12 amino acids. CDR3 nucleotides: TGTGCCAGCAGTAGTCGGGGACATCAAGCTTTCTTT. This encodes CASSSRGHQAFF.

The V gene is TRBV30, the J gene TRBJ1-5; maybe TRBD1 (5 bases). CDR1 GTSNPN and CDR2 SVGIG come from the germline V gene (reference sequence). The germline V and J ends were trimmed by 2 bases and 6 bases, with 11 bases remaining between them. This CDR3 has 13 residues. The CDR3 here is CAWSKEGAQPQHF. In DNA, the CDR3 is TGTGCCTGGAGTAAGGAAGGGGCTCAGCCCCAGCATTTT.

The chain carries TRBV28 and TRBJ1-2; 9 nucleotides align to TRBD1. Per the germline V gene, CDR1 is MDHEN and CDR2 is SYDVKM. V lost 7 bases to trimming and J lost 8 bases; unmatched junction nucleotides: 8. This CDR3 contains 13 residues. The chain's CDR3 is CASMKYRGRGYTF. CDR3 sequence (DNA): TGTGCCAGCATGAAGTACAGGGGGCGAGGCTACACCTTC.

V gene TRBV2 combines with J gene TRBJ1-2, with 7 bases matching TRBD1. This CDR3 has 11 residues. The germline CDR1 and CDR2 sequences are SNHLY and FYNNEI. Trimming took 8 bases from V and 8 from J; bases not matched to a gene: 5. Here the CDR3 DNA reads TGTGCCAGCCTACAGGGGATGGGCTACACCTTC. Translated, it gives CASLQGMGYTF.

V gene TRBV5-1 combines with J gene TRBJ2-2; weak D call: TRBD1 (6 bases). The CDR3 sequence is 15 residues long. The germline V gene encodes CDR1 SGHRS and CDR2 YFSETQ. Trimming took off 0 bases at V and 5 bases at J, with 11 bases between the two ends. The CDR3 DNA is TGCGCCAGCAGCTTGGTTCAGGGGAGAACCGGGGAGCTGTTTTTT. Translation gives CASSLVQGRTGELFF. The whole variable domain, remainder taken from reference TRBV5-1 and TRBJ2-2, is KAGVTQTPRYLIKTRGQQVTLSCSPISGHRSVSWYQQTPGQGLQFLFEYFSETQRNKGNFPGRFSGRQFSNSRSEMNVSTLELGDSALYLCASSLVQGRTGELFFGEGSRLTVL.

This chain connects TRBV11-2 to TRBJ2-7; weak D call: TRBD1 (6 bases). Germline V CDR1 and CDR2: SGHAT, FQNNGV. The CDR3 runs to 13 residues. Trimming took off 0 bases at V and 9 bases at J, with 12 bases between the two ends. The CDR3 DNA follows: TGTGCCAGCAGCTTAGATAGGACAGCCTGGCAGTACTTC. The encoded protein is CASSLDRTAWQYF.

The chain has TRBV4-1 and TRBJ1-2; no clear D gene. The ends were cut back, 1 base at V and 2 bases at J, with 8 bases in the middle. Germline lookup yields CDR1 MGHRA and CDR2 YSYEKL. This CDR3 comprises 14 residues. Here the CDR3 DNA reads TGCGCCAGCAGCCAAGTAGGAGACAACTATGGCTACACCTTC. This gives the protein CASSQVGDNYGYTF.

In its sample, this clone was seen once. The chain links TRBV6-5 to TRBJ1-1; D not resolved. The germline V and J ends were trimmed by 6 bases and 3 bases, with 8 bases remaining between them. The germline CDR1 and CDR2 sequences are MNHEY and SVGAGI. The CDR3 sequence is 12 residues long. CDR3 sequence (DNA): TGTGCCAGCAGGCCCCGGGACACTGAAGCTTTCTTT. Translating gives CASRPRDTEAFF.

V gene TRBV2 combines with J gene TRBJ1-2; perhaps TRBD1 as D (5 bases). Germline V gene sequence: CDR1 SNHLY, CDR2 FYNNEI. The CDR3 extends over 13 amino acids. The V end was cut by 3 bases, the J end by 14 bases, with 19 bases between. In DNA form, the CDR3 reads TGTGCCAGCAGTGAGGGGCCAGGTTTGGCCTTAACCTTC. Encoded protein: CASSEGPGLALTF.

The gene calls are TRBV12-3 or TRBV12-4 and TRBJ1-1; D is undetermined. Trimming took off 5 bases at V and 11 bases at J, with 15 bases between the two ends. The CDR3 spans 12 residues. The CDR3 sequence: CASSPAGVVAFF. The CDR3 DNA follows: TGTGCCAGCAGTCCCGCCGGAGTTGTGGCTTTCTTT.

The V and J genes are TRBV5-1 and TRBJ1-1; D gene unclear. Trimming stripped 0 bases from V and 6 bases from J, with 12 bases between. From germline, CDR1 is SGHRS and CDR2 YFSETQ. This CDR3 has 14 residues. The CDR3 coding sequence is TGCGCCAGCAGCTTGGAGGGAGGGAAGGCTGAAGCTTTCTTT. Protein: CASSLEGGKAEAFF. Drawing the rest from reference TRBV5-1 and TRBJ1-1, the complete variable domain is KAGVTQTPRYLIKTRGQQVTLSCSPISGHRSVSWYQQTPGQGLQFLFEYFSETQRNKGNFPGRFSGRQFSNSRSEMNVSTLELGDSALYLCASSLEGGKAEAFFGQGTRLTVV.

This chain joins TRBV24-1 and TRBJ2-7; 8 bases fit TRBD1. There are 16 residues in the CDR3. The ends lost 2 bases at V and 6 bases at J; junction bases unmatched: 11. Germline CDR1 is KGHDR and CDR2 is SFDVKD. CDR3 in DNA: TGTGCCACCAGTGATTCGCCCAGGACAGGGAACCCCGAGCAGTACTTC. It codes for CATSDSPRTGNPEQYF.

V and J are TRBV19 and TRBJ1-5; D not certain. In germline, CDR1 is LNHDA, CDR2 SQIVND (reference sequence). The CDR3 runs to 16 residues. Trimming took 6 bases from V and 3 from J, leaving 18 bases between them. CDR3 amino acids: CASSDWTAEDNQPQHF. CDR3 bases: TGTGCCAGTAGCGACTGGACGGCGGAGGACAATCAGCCCCAGCATTTT.

This sequence joins TRBV19 and TRBJ1-6; TRBD1 agrees at 8 bases. The germline gives CDR1 LNHDA, CDR2 SQIVND (reference sequence). The CDR3 length is 16 residues. J lost 10 bases, V lost 5 bases, and 13 bases had no gene match. The CDR3 protein is CASSLTLTGVGSPLHF. The CDR3 DNA reads as TGTGCCAGTAGTCTAACCCTGACAGGGGTCGGGTCACCCCTCCACTTT.

The chain employs TRBV5-6 and TRBJ2-7; D is possibly TRBD1 (7 bases). V was cut by 7 bases and J by 6 bases, with 11 bases left in between. This CDR3 is 11 amino acids long. Germline CDR1 is SGHDT and CDR2 is YYEEEE. CDR3 amino acids: CASVQGGEQYF. CDR3 bases: TGTGCCAGCGTCCAGGGGGGCGAGCAGTACTTC.

This chain links TRBV6-4 with TRBJ1-5; 8 bases map to TRBD1. The CDR3 has 17 residues. Germline CDR1 and CDR2: MRHNA and SNTAGT. Trimming cost V 2 bases and J 2 bases; bases outside gene matches: 8. The CDR3 region is CASSDGDRGNGNQPQHF. The DNA of the CDR3 is TGTGCCAGCAGTGACGGAGACAGGGGTAATGGCAATCAGCCCCAGCATTTT.

This clone has just one count. The rearrangement links TRBV15 to TRBJ1-2, with TRBD1 matching 7 bases. V shed 8 bases and J 4 bases; nucleotides not matched to a gene: 10. The germline V gene encodes CDR1 LNHNV and CDR2 YYDKDF (reference sequence). This CDR3 region has 14 residues. As DNA, the CDR3 is TGTGCCACCGCTAATCTGGGACAGCTCTATGGCTACACCTTC. Protein sequence: CATANLGQLYGYTF.

This clone was counted only a few times. The CDR3 bases are TGCGCCAGCAGCCCCCCGGGACAGTTCACCTTCACCGGGGAGCTGTTTTTT. Its protein product is CASSPPGQFTFTGELFF. The chain joins TRBV5-1 to TRBJ2-2; 7 bases are shared with TRBD1. CDR3 size: 17 residues. V lost 4 bases to trimming and J lost 4 bases; unmatched junction nucleotides: 13. Germline V gene data show CDR1 as SGHRS and CDR2 as YFSETQ.

This rearrangement joins TRBV4-3 to TRBJ1-5; TRBD1 agrees at 9 bases. Germline loops: CDR1 LGHNA, CDR2 YSLEER. CDR3 length: 13 residues. Germline trimming cut 4 bases from V and 7 bases from J; bases unmatched to any gene: 2. The CDR3, as DNA: TGCGCCAGCAGCCTGACAGGGGGACAGCCCCAGCATTTT. Its protein is CASSLTGGQPQHF.

This clone was picked up a small number of times. V and J are TRBV5-1 and TRBJ2-7; 9 bases align to TRBD1. With V trimmed by 0 bases and J by 2 bases, 6 bases remained unmatched. The CDR3 totals 16 residues. Germline CDR1 and CDR2: SGHRS and YFSETQ. The CDR3 region has the DNA TGCGCCAGCAGCTTGGTTATAGGACAGGGGCCCTACGAGCAGTACTTC. Translated: CASSLVIGQGPYEQYF.

In its sample, this clone was seen once. This rearrangement joins TRBV6-6 to TRBJ1-1, with 8 bases that match TRBD1. Germline CDR1 is MNHNY and CDR2 is SVGAGI (reference sequence). The V gene end was trimmed by 4 bases and the J gene end by 4 bases; junction bases not matched to a gene: 5. The CDR3 is made up of 14 amino acids. Here the CDR3 DNA reads TGTGCCAGCAGTTCGACAGGGGTGCCCACTGAAGCTTTCTTT. Translation: CASSSTGVPTEAFF.

This clone is a singleton in its sample. DNA of the CDR3: TGTGCCAGCAGTCCTGTCTTTGAGCGCCGAACCTACGAGCAGTACTTC. It translates to CASSPVFERRTYEQYF. J is TRBJ2-7 and V is TRBV6-6; D is undetermined. Germline-derived CDR1 and CDR2 are MNHNY and SVGAGI (reference sequence). The CDR3 spans 16 residues. The V end lost 5 bases, the J end lost 2 bases, and 19 bases lay between the germline ends.

V is TRBV3-1 (or the pseudogene TRBV3-2) and J is TRBJ1-6; tentative D call: TRBD1 (5 bases). The ends were cut back, 6 bases at V and 7 bases at J, with 13 bases in the middle. The CDR3 totals 14 residues. Germline assignment: CDR1 LGHDT and CDR2 YNNKEL (reference sequence). CDR3 DNA: TGTGCCAGCAGTACACAGGAGTTCAATTCACCCCTCCACTTT. It translates to CASSTQEFNSPLHF.

This sequence joins TRBV5-1 and TRBJ2-7, with D perhaps TRBD2 (6 bases). Trimming removed 1 base at V and 6 bases at J, with 17 bases between. The V gene's germline CDR1 is SGHRS and CDR2 YFSETQ. The CDR3 sequence is 15 residues long. CDR3 coding DNA: TGCGCCAGCAGCTTGCTGGTCTCGGAGGGCGGCGAGCAGTACTTC. Residues: CASSLLVSEGGEQYF.

In its sample, this clone was seen once. The CDR3, as DNA: TGTGCCAGCAGCTATGGGACAGGGGGCGTCGGCACTGAAGCTTTCTTT. It translates to CASSYGTGGVGTEAFF. The rearrangement joins TRBV7-9 to TRBJ1-1, with 12 bases lining up with TRBD1. The CDR3 is 16 amino acids. CDR1 and CDR2 (germline): SEHNR, FQNEAQ (reference sequence). J gave up 4 bases and V 4 bases, and 7 bases lay outside the gene matches.

V is TRBV28 and J is TRBJ1-1; D is ambiguous. V was cut by 2 bases and J by 2 bases, with 9 bases left in between. The CDR3 totals 14 residues. CDR1 and CDR2 (germline): MDHEN, SYDVKM. DNA for the CDR3: TGTGCCAGCAGTTTAACGGAACTAAACACTGAAGCTTTCTTT. Its protein is CASSLTELNTEAFF.

The chain is built from TRBV4-2 and TRBJ2-2, with 8 positions matching TRBD1. The germline gives CDR1 LGHNA, CDR2 YNFKEQ. The V segment lost 1 base and the J segment 4 bases; nucleotides outside the gene matches: 8. The CDR3 consists of 17 residues. The CDR3 reads CASSQAPRGRTTGELFF. DNA for the CDR3: TGTGCCAGCAGCCAAGCGCCCAGGGGGCGTACCACCGGGGAGCTGTTTTTT.